This T cell receptor beta chain derives from a study of a mutant IDH1 vaccine in newly diagnosed glioma. Study information: Commencement of vaccination occurred 4-6 weeks following radiotherapy alone, or concurrently with temozolomide cycles. Prior therapy was radiotherapy, temozolomide, or both; most received both.

Stated time point: week 5, during vaccination. Every single dose of the vaccine, 300 ug of mutant IDH1 20-mer peptide, came with topical imiquimod. Newly diagnosed WHO grade 3 or 4 IDH1-mutant, ATRX-lost astrocytomas were identified in the donors. This CDR3 has 15 residues. From germline, CDR1 is SGHNT and CDR2 YYREEE (reference sequence). V lost 1 base, J lost 0 bases, and 11 bases lay in between. Regarding this clone: Its antigen remains unidentified.

Assay used: immunoSEQ multiplex PCR; TCRdb lists only in-frame clones, some missing. The top ten hold 9.5% to 13% of the sample, which has some 35,000 clones, roughly 76% seen once. The chain joins TRBV5-4 to TRBJ2-7; D gene ambiguous. The origin of this receptor is a man aged 50 to 60 with glioma. The sequenced sample was PBMCs, obtained from a glioma patient whose treatment included an IDH1 peptide vaccine. CDR3 residues: CASSLNPEGSYEQYF. The CDR3 coding sequence is TGTGCCAGCAGCTTGAACCCCGAAGGCTCCTACGAGCAGTACTTC. The full variable domain, completed using reference TRBV5-4 and TRBJ2-7, is ETGVTQSPTHLIKTRGQQVTLRCSSQSGHNTVSWYQQALGQGPQFIFQYYREEENGRGNFPPRFSGLQFPNYSSELNVNALELDDSALYLCASSLNPEGSYEQYFGPGTRLTVT.